Presented here are 19 T cell receptor beta chains from one specimen sequenced in a study of OX40 agonist ivuxolimab in advanced cancers. The assay was immunoSEQ multiplex PCR, and TCRdb's table has in-frame clones only and misses some. The sample comprises about 94,000 clones, around 86% of which are singletons, and under 0.35% rests with the top ten. Sample: CD4+ or CD8+ T cells sorted from blood, taken in a trial of the OX40 agonist ivuxolimab. The receptor set was obtained from an adult with an advanced solid tumor such as melanoma, head and neck, liver or kidney cancer.

This rearrangement joins TRBV9 to TRBJ1-6; TRBD1 matches 9 bases. CDR1 and CDR2 from the germline V gene are SGDLS and YYNGEE. The length of the CDR3 is 17 residues. V lost 5 bases to trimming and J lost 8 bases; unmatched junction nucleotides: 14. The CDR3 bases are TGTGCCAGCAGACATATGTACAGGGGGCTTAGGGATTCACCCCTCCACTTT. As protein: CASRHMYRGLRDSPLHF.

Only one count was recorded for this clone. The V call is TRBV27, the J call TRBJ1-3, with TRBD1 identical over 7 bases. The V and J ends lost 0 bases and 6 bases, in that order; junction bases with no gene match: 8. The germline V gene has CDR1 MNHEY and CDR2 SMNVEV (reference sequence). The CDR3 covers 16 residues. The CDR3 region is CASSLSGTGATNTIYF. CDR3 nucleotide sequence: TGTGCCAGCAGTTTATCAGGCACAGGGGCGACAAACACCATATATTTT.

V gene TRBV7-2 combines with J gene TRBJ2-3; D is ambiguous. The length of the CDR3 is 14 residues. V lost 3 bases and J lost 1, with 8 bases in between. CDR1 and CDR2 from the germline V gene are SGHTA and FQGNSA. This CDR3 reads CASSLGYGTDTQYF. CDR3 nucleotides: TGTGCCAGCAGCTTGGGGTATGGCACAGATACGCAGTATTTT.

In nucleotides, the CDR3 is TGTGCCAGCAGTGACGCGGGAAACACTGAAGCTTTCTTT. Protein: CASSDAGNTEAFF. This chain links TRBV6-1 with TRBJ1-1, with D unclear. V gave up 3 bases and J gave up 2 bases, with 7 bases separating them. The CDR3 length is 13 residues. The germline V gene has CDR1 MNHNS and CDR2 SASEGT.

The chain combines TRBV4-1 with TRBJ2-5; D tentatively reads TRBD1 or TRBD2 (6 bases each). Trimming took off 1 base at V and 1 base at J, with 13 bases between the two ends. CDR3 size: 16 residues. The V gene's germline CDR1 is MGHRA and CDR2 YSYEKL. DNA for the CDR3: TGCGCCAGCAGCCAAGCGACAGGAGGGTCCCAAGAGACCCAGTACTTC. This encodes CASSQATGGSQETQYF.

This chain uses TRBV7-3 with TRBJ2-5; the match to TRBD2 covers 13 bases. V was pared by 5 bases and J by 7 bases, with 10 bases of the junction left unmatched. The V gene's germline CDR1 is SGHTA and CDR2 FQGTGA. The CDR3 sequence is 16 residues long. The CDR3 coding sequence is TGTGCCAGCAGCCCGGGGACTAGCGGGGACCGGCGGACCCAGTACTTC. Translated, it gives CASSPGTSGDRRTQYF.

CDR3 amino acids: CASSPDLGGTLNEQFF. CDR3 DNA sequence: TGCGCCAGCAGCCCAGACCTGGGGGGGACCCTCAATGAGCAGTTCTTC. The rearrangement links TRBV4-3 to TRBJ2-1, with 7 bases lining up with TRBD2. The germline V gene encodes CDR1 LGHNA and CDR2 YSLEER. CDR3 length: 16 amino acids. The trim removed 4 bases at V and 6 bases at J, leaving 12 bases unmatched.

The rearrangement joins TRBV14 to TRBJ1-5; no clear D. The CDR3 runs 12 residues. Trimming left V 4 bases short and J 6 bases short, with 7 bases between. Germline CDR1 reads SGHDN; CDR2 reads FVKESK. This chain's CDR3 is CASSLSGQPQHF. CDR3 sequence (DNA): TGTGCCAGCAGCCTAAGCGGTCAGCCCCAGCATTTT.

This clone came up a few times. The chain recombines TRBV19 with TRBJ2-3; D remains ambiguous. V gave up 0 bases and J gave up 2 bases, with 15 bases separating them. The germline V gene encodes CDR1 LNHDA and CDR2 SQIVND (reference sequence). This CDR3 comprises 17 residues. CDR3 sequence (DNA): TGTGCCAGTAGTATAGACCGCGGCCGATATCACACAGATACGCAGTATTTT. It translates to CASSIDRGRYHTDTQYF. Variable domain in full (rest from reference TRBV19 and TRBJ2-3): DGGITQSPKYLFRKEGQNVTLSCEQNLNHDAMYWYRQDPGQGLRLIYYSQIVNDFQKGDIAEGYSVSREKKESFPLTVTSAQKNPTAFYLCASSIDRGRYHTDTQYFGPGTRLTVL.

The chain uses TRBV6-1 and TRBJ1-5; TRBD1 might be the D (6 bases). Trimming removed 3 bases at V and 6 bases at J, with 12 bases between. The CDR3 spans 14 residues. Germline V gives CDR1 MNHNS, CDR2 SASEGT. CDR3 amino acids: CASSDRGGAQPQHF. The CDR3 nucleotides read TGTGCCAGCAGTGACAGGGGAGGTGCTCAGCCCCAGCATTTT.

The genes are TRBV7-2 and TRBJ1-2; 9 positions match TRBD1. This CDR3 is built from 17 residues. Germline V lookup: CDR1 SGHTA, CDR2 FQGNSA. The V and J ends lost 11 bases and 1 base, in that order; junction bases with no gene match: 17. As DNA, the CDR3 is TGTGCCTACACAGGGGGCGCCATCACGACCAGTAACTATGGCTACACCTTC. This translates into CAYTGGAITTSNYGYTF. Filled out from reference TRBV7-2 and TRBJ1-2, the complete variable domain reads GAGVSQSPSNKVTEKGKDVELRCDPISGHTALYWYRQSLGQGLEFLIYFQGNSAPDKSGLPSDRFSAERTGGSVSTLTIQRTQQEDSAVYLCAYTGGAITTSNYGYTFGSGTRLTVV.

This clone occurred once. The chain recombines TRBV15 with TRBJ2-1; tentatively, D is TRBD1 or TRBD2 (6 bases each). Trimming pared 7 bases from V and 6 bases from J, leaving 19 bases between. The V gene's germline CDR1 is LNHNV and CDR2 YYDKDF (reference sequence). CDR3 size: 15 residues. This CDR3 reads CATMPHGGPVNEQFF. The CDR3 nucleotides are TGTGCCACCATGCCCCATGGGGGGCCGGTCAATGAGCAGTTCTTC. Based on the CDR3 plus reference TRBV15 and TRBJ2-1, the full variable domain is DAMVIQNPRYQVTQFGKPVTLSCSQTLNHNVMYWYQQKSSQAPKLLFHYYDKDFNNEADTPDNFQSRRPNTSFCFLDIRSPGLGDTAMYLCATMPHGGPVNEQFFGPGTRLTVL.

This clone has just a few counts. The V and J genes are TRBV7-9 and TRBJ2-7, with no clear D. Looked up from germline, CDR1 is SEHNR and CDR2 is FQNEAQ (reference sequence). The CDR3 is made up of 16 amino acids. V was pared by 0 bases and J by 4 bases, with 16 bases between. The CDR3 nucleotides are TGTGCCAGCAGCTTAGCAGGTCCGTTCGGTAGATACGAGCAGTACTTC. It specifies CASSLAGPFGRYEQYF.

The chain uses TRBV5-1 and TRBJ2-3, with a weak D call TRBD1 (6 bases). Per germline, CDR1 SGHRS and CDR2 YFSETQ. This CDR3 comprises 13 residues. V gave up 4 bases and J gave up 3 bases, with 9 bases separating them. As DNA, the CDR3 is TGCGCCAGCAGCCCAGGGGTAACAGATACGCAGTATTTT. It yields the protein CASSPGVTDTQYF.

The V gene is TRBV30, the J gene TRBJ1-6; no definite D call. The CDR3 is made up of 13 amino acids. In germline, CDR1 is GTSNPN, CDR2 SVGIG (reference sequence). Trimming removed 5 bases at V and 9 bases at J, with 14 bases between. The CDR3 sequence is CAWQGQRGSPLHF. For the CDR3, the DNA is TGTGCCTGGCAAGGTCAGAGAGGTTCACCCCTCCACTTT. Using reference TRBV30 and TRBJ1-6 for the parts outside the CDR3, the full variable domain is SQTIHQWPATLVQPVGSPLSLECTVEGTSNPNLYWYRQAAGRGLQLLFYSVGIGQISSEVPQNLSASRPQDRQFILSSKKLLLSDSGFYLCAWQGQRGSPLHFGNGTRLTVT.

J is TRBJ2-2 and V is TRBV4-3; 8 bases are a match to TRBD2. Germline loops: CDR1 LGHNA, CDR2 YSLEER. Trimming removed 4 bases from V and 4 bases from J; junction bases left unmatched: 5. CDR3 size: 15 residues. The DNA of the CDR3 is TGCGCCAGCAGCCTGGGAGCGGGGGTCACCGGGGAGCTGTTTTTT. Its protein product is CASSLGAGVTGELFF.

The chain employs TRBV2 and TRBJ1-2; the match to TRBD1 covers 7 bases. Germline-derived CDR1 and CDR2 are SNHLY and FYNNEI. The CDR3 consists of 12 residues. With 11 bases clipped from V and 7 bases from J, the junction kept 10 bases outside the gene matches. CDR3: CAYPTGSGGYTF. The CDR3 DNA sequence: TGTGCCTATCCGACAGGGTCTGGTGGCTACACCTTC.

The chain's CDR3 is CASRTVYSNQPQHF. The CDR3 DNA follows: TGTGCCAGCAGGACGGTGTATAGCAATCAGCCCCAGCATTTT. The chain employs TRBV27 and TRBJ1-5, with D uncertain. CDR1 and CDR2 from the germline V gene are MNHEY and SMNVEV (reference sequence). V was cut by 6 bases and J by 0 bases, with 9 bases left in between. This CDR3 is 14 amino acids long.

The CDR3 here is CASSLDTSGGTNTGELFF. The CDR3 DNA reads as TGCGCCAGCAGCTTGGACACCTCAGGGGGCACAAACACCGGGGAGCTGTTTTTT. The V call is TRBV5-1, the J call TRBJ2-2; 8 positions match TRBD1. The CDR3 consists of 18 residues. J gave up 2 bases and V 0 bases, and 9 bases lay outside the gene matches. Germline values: CDR1 SGHRS, CDR2 YFSETQ.